This T cell receptor beta chain was profiled in a study of beta chain features in type 1 diabetes. Broader study findings: Type 1 diabetes patients had VDJ junctions that carried fewer insertions and more deletions.

Donors contributed one heparinised blood draw apiece, averaging approximately 120 mL. Trimming left V 2 bases short and J 5 bases short, with 6 bases between. The germline V gene has CDR1 KGHSH and CDR2 LQKENI. The CDR3 spans 12 residues. What was sequenced were expressed TCRB transcripts, since all of the isolated RNA had been reverse transcribed. The average output of naive, central memory and regulatory T cell samples was around 3.5 million reads. Method: immunoSEQ multiplex PCR; TCRdb's copy keeps in-frame clones and lacks some. Among 900,000 or so clones listed, roughly 15% were seen once. On this clone itself: Its specificity is not known.

V usage is TRBV18 and J usage is TRBJ2-5; D call uncertain. Sequences were obtained from naive CD4+ T cells from blood. This clonotype was obtained from a woman between 18 and 29 years old in good health. The CDR3 here is CASSPGWETQYF. CDR3 nucleotides: TGTGCCAGCTCACCAGGGTGGGAGACCCAGTACTTC. The full variable domain, completed using reference TRBV18 and TRBJ2-5, is NAGVMQNPRHLVRRRGQEARLRCSPMKGHSHVYWYRQLPEEGLKFMVYLQKENIIDESGMPKERFSAEFPKEGPSILRIQQVVRGDSAAYFCASSPGWETQYFGPGTRLLVL.